The clone carrying this TCR beta chain turned up a few times. Additional DNA sequences in this sample encode the identical CDR3. This sample is part of a study of shared clonotypes between healthy human individuals. Study in general: There were three CD4 naive, three CD4 memory, two CD8 naive and one CD8 memory plates per donor.

Data came from immunoSEQ multiplex PCR; TCRdb stores just in-frame clones and leaves some out. This sample yields roughly 2.5 million clones, of which around 90% are seen a single time; roughly 0.13% belongs to the top ten. The CDR3 is 12 residues long. V lost 3 bases, J lost 6 bases, and 6 bases lay in between. Per germline, CDR1 MDHEN and CDR2 SYDVKM. Sequenced sample: naive CD4+ T cells sorted from blood. Noted subset: CD45RA+ positively selected. This sequence was found in a man between 18 and 29 years old in good health. The chain recombines TRBV28 with TRBJ1-5; no clear D gene. CDR3 sequence: CASSLLGQPQHF. CDR3 in DNA: TGTGCCAGCAGTTTGCTCGGTCAGCCCCAGCATTTT.